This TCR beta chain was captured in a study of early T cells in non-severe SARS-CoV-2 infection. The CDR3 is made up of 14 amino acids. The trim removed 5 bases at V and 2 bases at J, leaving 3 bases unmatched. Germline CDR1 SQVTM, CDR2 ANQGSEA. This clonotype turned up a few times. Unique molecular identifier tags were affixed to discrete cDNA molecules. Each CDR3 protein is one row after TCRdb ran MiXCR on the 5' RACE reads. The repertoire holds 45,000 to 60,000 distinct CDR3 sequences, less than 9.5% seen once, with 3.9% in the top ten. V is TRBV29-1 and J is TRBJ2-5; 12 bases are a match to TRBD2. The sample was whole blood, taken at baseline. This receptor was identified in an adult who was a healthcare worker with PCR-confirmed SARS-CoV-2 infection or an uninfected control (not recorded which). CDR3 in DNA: TGCAGCGTTCACGGGACTAGCGGGCAAGAGACCCAGTACTTC. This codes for CSVHGTSGQETQYF.